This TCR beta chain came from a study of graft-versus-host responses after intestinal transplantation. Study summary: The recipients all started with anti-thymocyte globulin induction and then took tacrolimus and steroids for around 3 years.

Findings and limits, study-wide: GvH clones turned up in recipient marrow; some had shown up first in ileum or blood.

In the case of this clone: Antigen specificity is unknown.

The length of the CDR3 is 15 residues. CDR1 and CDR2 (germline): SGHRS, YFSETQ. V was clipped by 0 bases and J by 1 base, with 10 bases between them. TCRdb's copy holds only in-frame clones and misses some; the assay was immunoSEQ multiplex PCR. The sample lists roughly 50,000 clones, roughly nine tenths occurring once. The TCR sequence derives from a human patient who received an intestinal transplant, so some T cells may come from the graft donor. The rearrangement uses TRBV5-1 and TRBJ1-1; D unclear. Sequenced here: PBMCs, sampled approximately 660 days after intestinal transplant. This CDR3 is CASSLDLMGNTEAFF. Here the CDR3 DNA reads TGCGCCAGCAGCTTGGATTTAATGGGGAACACTGAAGCTTTCTTT.